This T cell receptor beta chain appears in the sequencing data of a study of cytomegalovirus exposure and HLA in healthy donors. Study at large: Early released data had about 80 million unique TCRs, all coming from HLA-typed donors. Study outcomes and limitations: It has been reported that TCR beta sequences accurately predicted the HLA-A and HLA-B alleles of most subjects. Investigators reported fewer than 200 TCR beta chains as tied to cytomegalovirus.

As regards this clone: Its antigen is unidentified.

The primer mix had 60 Vbeta and 13 Jbeta primers. Assay: immunoSEQ multiplex PCR; the TCRdb copy retains only in-frame clones and omits some. The sample yields some 170,000 clones, 82% seen once. This clonotype originated in a girl aged 2-10 years in good health and CMV-seropositive. Sequencing input: PBMCs.

The DNA for the CDR3 is TGCGCCAGCAGCTTGGATGGCAGGGGGTCCTACGAGCAGTACTTC. It encodes CASSLDGRGSYEQYF. This chain joins TRBV5-1 and TRBJ2-5; 7 bases match TRBD1. The last part of the DNA fits TRBJ2-7 better; the J call may be wrong. This CDR3 contains 15 residues. CDR1 is SGHRS, CDR2 YFSETQ, per germline.